This T cell receptor (beta chain) originates from a study of technical replicates of blood from a few donors (dated by TCRdb to about 2017). This clone turned up a few times. Its binding antigen is unknown. Within one base of it there is no much larger clone, and no base qualities were kept. The library was obtained by the immunoSEQ multiplex PCR assay. Here the immuneACCESS table is served through TCRdb, limited to in-frame sequences with V and J called. Missing clones are a known gap in these copies; in checked studies unresolved V genes cover under half, and the rest lacks a known reason. Present in this sample are approximately 65,000 clones, 85% to 90% of which were seen just once. Approximately 4.9% of the sample comes from the top ten. This TCR was recovered from a human donor in good health. Some clones in this sample may be carry-over from other donors' samples. Sequencing was carried out using PBMCs.

CDR3 reads: CASSLSGTTNTGELFF. The sequenced DNA: TGTGCCAGTAGTTTATCCGGGACTACGAACACCGGGGAGCTGTTTTTT. The chain joins TRBV19 to TRBJ2-2; the central 7 bases match TRBD2. The germline V gene (reference sequence) specifies LNHDA as CDR1 and SQIVND as CDR2. For this chain, trimming is 5 bases at the V end and 0 bases at the J end, and the number of junction bases without a gene match is 6. From cysteine to phenylalanine, the CDR3 is 16 amino acids long. Only CDR3 DNA remains: 48 bases, in frame from the first base. This CDR3, with the reference TRBV19 and TRBJ2-2 proteins standing in past its ends, gives the full variable domain DGGITQSPKYLFRKEGQNVTLSCEQNLNHDAMYWYRQDPGQGLRLIYYSQIVNDFQKGDIAEGYSVSREKKESFPLTVTSAQKNPTAFYLCASSLSGTTNTGELFFGEGSRLTVL.